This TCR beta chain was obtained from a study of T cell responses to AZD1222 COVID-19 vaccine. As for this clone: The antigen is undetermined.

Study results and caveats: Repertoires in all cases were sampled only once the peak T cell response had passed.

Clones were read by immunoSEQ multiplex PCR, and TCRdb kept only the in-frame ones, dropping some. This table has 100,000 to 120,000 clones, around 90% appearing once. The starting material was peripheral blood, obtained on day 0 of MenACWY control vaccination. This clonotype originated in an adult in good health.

CDR3 amino acids: CASSRGQGAEGTQYF. The CDR3 bases are TGTGCCAGCTCGAGGGGACAGGGGGCGGAAGGGACCCAGTACTTC. The chain couples TRBV7-3 to TRBJ2-5; 12 nucleotides agree with TRBD1. Trimming cost V 8 bases and J 7 bases; bases outside gene matches: 11. The CDR3 totals 15 residues. The germline CDR1 and CDR2 sequences are SGHTA and FQGTGA.